The 21 T cell receptor beta chains below were found in one sample sequenced in a study of blood T cell repertoires in COVID-19. Profiled with immunoSEQ multiplex PCR; TCRdb holds only in-frame clones, not every one. Of a few hundred thousand clones in the sample, around 87% were seen once. What was sequenced was peripheral blood. The receptors originated from a woman in her forties or fifties with acute or convalescent COVID-19.

This clone was detected only a few times. The chain recombines TRBV9 with TRBJ2-5; D perhaps matches TRBD2 (5 bases). V lost 8 bases to trimming and J lost 4 bases, with 15 bases between them. CDR1 SGDLS and CDR2 YYNGEE come from the germline V gene. CDR3 length equals 13 residues. As DNA, the CDR3 is TGTGCCAGTTCCCCCTTGGCGGGAGAGACCCAGTACTTC. It translates to CASSPLAGETQYF.

V is TRBV19 and J is TRBJ2-7; D may be TRBD1 (6 bases). The germline V and J ends were trimmed by 10 bases and 7 bases, with 23 bases remaining between them. This CDR3 region has 14 residues. Germline V gene lookup returns CDR1 LNHDA and CDR2 SQIVND (reference sequence). The CDR3 sequence is CAIYRDPYWGEQYF. The CDR3 bases are TGTGCCATCTACAGGGACCCTTATTGGGGTGAGCAGTACTTC.

This sequence joins TRBV7-8 and TRBJ2-1; possibly TRBD2 for D (5 bases). The ends were cut back, 9 bases at V and 1 base at J, with 10 bases in the middle. Germline CDR1 is SGHVS and CDR2 is FQNEAQ. This CDR3 has 13 residues. The DNA for the CDR3 is TGTGCCAGGGGGTGGGAGTCCTACAATGAGCAGTTCTTC. This sequence encodes CARGWESYNEQFF.

This chain links TRBV5-5 with TRBJ2-7, with 14 bases that match TRBD2. Germline CDR1 and CDR2: SGHKS and YYEKEE (reference sequence). The V and J ends lost 2 bases and 4 bases, in that order; junction bases with no gene match: 2. The CDR3 is 15 residues long. The CDR3 loop reads CASSLRLAGGYEQYF. CDR3 sequence (DNA): TGTGCCAGCAGCTTAAGACTAGCGGGAGGGTACGAGCAGTACTTC.

In DNA, the CDR3 is TGTGCCAGCAGCCCGGGACAGTTTAACTCACCCCTCCACTTT. It translates to CASSPGQFNSPLHF. This chain links TRBV7-9 with TRBJ1-6, with 7 bases identical to TRBD1. The V segment lost 5 bases and the J segment 10 bases; nucleotides outside the gene matches: 8. The germline V gene encodes CDR1 SEHNR and CDR2 FQNEAQ (reference sequence). The CDR3 has 14 residues. Variable domain in full (rest from reference TRBV7-9 and TRBJ1-6): DTGVSQNPRHKITKRGQNVTFRCDPISEHNRLYWYRQTLGQGPEFLTYFQNEAQLEKSRLLSDRFSAERPKGSFSTLEIQRTEQGDSAMYLCASSPGQFNSPLHFGNGTRLTVT.

The V call is TRBV18, the J call TRBJ1-3; perhaps TRBD1 as D (5 bases). The germline gives CDR1 KGHSH, CDR2 LQKENI. This CDR3 region has 15 residues. V gave up 2 bases and J gave up 2 bases, with 10 bases separating them. Here the CDR3 reads CASSPWGRAGNTIYF. CDR3 DNA sequence: TGTGCCAGCTCACCATGGGGCAGGGCTGGAAACACCATATATTTT.

The rearrangement uses TRBV4-1 and TRBJ1-4; perhaps TRBD1 as D (5 bases). The CDR3 length is 15 residues. Germline CDR1 reads MGHRA; CDR2 reads YSYEKL. Trimming removed 2 bases from V and 4 bases from J, with 11 bases in between. The CDR3 sequence is CASSQRDSLNEKLFF. The CDR3 coding sequence is TGCGCCAGCAGCCAACGGGACTCTCTTAATGAAAAACTGTTTTTT.

The chain uses TRBV18 and TRBJ2-3; the D gene is possibly TRBD1 (5 bases). The germline gives CDR1 KGHSH, CDR2 LQKENI. CDR3 size: 15 residues. V shed 1 base and J shed 5 bases, with 13 bases lying between them. The CDR3 region has the DNA TGTGCCAGCTCACCACGGGGCAGCCCTGGAGATACGCAGTATTTT. It yields the protein CASSPRGSPGDTQYF.

The chain has TRBV27 and TRBJ2-7; D is perhaps TRBD1 (6 bases). Trimming cost V 0 bases and J 5 bases, with 14 bases left between them. This CDR3 has 15 residues. Germline lookup yields CDR1 MNHEY and CDR2 SMNVEV (reference sequence). The CDR3: CASSLSPRGINEQYF. The CDR3 region has the DNA TGTGCCAGCAGTTTATCCCCGAGGGGGATCAACGAGCAGTACTTC.

The chain couples TRBV2 to TRBJ1-1; D gene unclear. CDR1 and CDR2 from the germline V gene are SNHLY and FYNNEI. V was trimmed by 4 bases and J by 1 base, leaving 7 bases between them. The CDR3 loop spans 13 amino acids. The CDR3 DNA sequence: TGTGCCAGCAGTGCTGCAGGGAACACTGAAGCTTTCTTT. Its protein product is CASSAAGNTEAFF.

For the CDR3, the DNA is TGTGCCAGTACAGGGATTCCTGGAAACACCATATATTTT. The encoded protein is CASTGIPGNTIYF. V usage is TRBV28 and J usage is TRBJ1-3; the D gene is possibly TRBD1 (6 bases). V was shortened by 9 bases and J by 2 bases, with 11 bases between the two germline ends. The CDR3 runs to 13 residues. In germline, CDR1 is MDHEN, CDR2 SYDVKM. Supplemented by reference TRBV28 and TRBJ1-3, the full variable domain reads DVKVTQSSRYLVKRTGEKVFLECVQDMDHENMFWYRQDPGLGLRLIYFSYDVKMKEKGDIPEGYSVSREKKERFSLILESASTNQTSMYLCASTGIPGNTIYFGEGSWLTVV.

This clone was counted a few times. The rearrangement links TRBV2 to TRBJ1-3; 7 bases agree with TRBD1. The trim removed 2 bases at V and 4 bases at J, leaving 5 bases unmatched. Per the germline V gene, CDR1 is SNHLY and CDR2 is FYNNEI. The CDR3 is made up of 15 amino acids. CDR3 protein: CASSEPTGLGNTIYF. The CDR3 coding sequence is TGTGCCAGCAGTGAACCGACAGGGTTAGGAAACACCATATATTTT.

This chain links TRBV12-3 or TRBV12-4 with TRBJ2-5; D uncertain. Between the trimmed V and J ends, which lost 1 base and 2 bases, there was a span of 5 bases. The CDR3 spans 13 residues. CDR3 DNA sequence: TGTGCCAGCAGTTTAGACAGTCAAGAGACCCAGTACTTC. Protein product: CASSLDSQETQYF.

This rearrangement joins TRBV27 to TRBJ2-1; maybe TRBD1 (5 bases). The CDR3 is made up of 14 amino acids. The germline V gene encodes CDR1 MNHEY and CDR2 SMNVEV (reference sequence). The V gene lost 4 bases and the J gene lost 8 bases, with 15 bases spanning the gap. In DNA form, the CDR3 reads TGTGCCAGCAGTTCGAGCAGGGCCAGGGATGAGCAGTTCTTC. As protein: CASSSSRARDEQFF.

The gene calls are TRBV25-1 and TRBJ1-1; 7 nucleotides match TRBD1. Germline loops: CDR1 MGHDK, CDR2 SYGVNS. The ends lost 6 bases at V and 0 bases at J; junction bases unmatched: 1. This CDR3 is 13 amino acids long. CDR3 region: CASRGQMNTEAFF. The CDR3 bases are TGTGCCAGCAGGGGACAGATGAACACTGAAGCTTTCTTT.

The rearrangement uses TRBV7-9 and TRBJ2-7; 7 bases map to TRBD2. The CDR3 runs 15 residues. V lost 5 bases to trimming and J lost 3 bases; unmatched junction nucleotides: 10. CDR1 SEHNR and CDR2 FQNEAQ come from the germline V gene (reference sequence). The CDR3 here is CASSPPWGGSYEQYF. The CDR3 DNA follows: TGTGCCAGCAGCCCCCCTTGGGGCGGGAGCTACGAGCAGTACTTC.

The chain employs TRBV9 and TRBJ2-7; TRBD2 matches 12 bases. The CDR3 runs 15 residues. V was pared by 4 bases and J by 3 bases, with 5 bases of the junction left unmatched. CDR1 and CDR2 from the germline V gene are SGDLS and YYNGEE. The CDR3 sequence: CASSSGLAGFYEQYF. The DNA for the CDR3 is TGTGCCAGCAGCTCCGGACTAGCGGGATTCTACGAGCAGTACTTC.

Only a few counts were recorded for this clone. J is TRBJ1-5 and V is TRBV6-4; 8 bases fit TRBD1. Trimming removed 9 bases from V and 4 bases from J; junction bases left unmatched: 5. The germline CDR1 and CDR2 sequences are MRHNA and SNTAGT. The CDR3 contains 13 residues. CDR3 amino acids: CASDGQGNQPQHF. Here the CDR3 DNA reads TGTGCCAGTGACGGACAGGGAAATCAGCCCCAGCATTTT.

The chain links TRBV29-1 to TRBJ2-7; 13 bases fit TRBD2. J lost 2 bases, V lost 7 bases, and 2 bases had no gene match. CDR1 is SQVTM, CDR2 ANQGSEA, per germline. The CDR3 extends over 13 amino acids. The CDR3 sequence is CSALAGGPYEQYF. CDR3 nucleotides: TGCAGCGCACTAGCGGGAGGGCCCTACGAGCAGTACTTC.

The rearrangement uses TRBV3-1 (or the pseudogene TRBV3-2) and TRBJ2-1, with 10 bases matching TRBD2. J gave up 2 bases and V 8 bases, and 3 bases lay outside the gene matches. Germline CDR1 reads LGHDT; CDR2 reads YNNKEL (reference sequence). This CDR3 is 14 amino acids long. The DNA of the CDR3 is TGTGCCAGCGGCACTAGCGGGGCCTACAATGAGCAGTTCTTC. Translating gives CASGTSGAYNEQFF.

This clone turned up a few times. This chain connects TRBV10-3 to TRBJ1-2; D may be TRBD1 (6 bases). The CDR3 totals 16 residues. V gave up 6 bases and J gave up 2 bases, with 19 bases separating them. CDR1 and CDR2 from the germline V gene are ENHRY and SYGVKD. The CDR3 coding sequence is TGTGCCATCAGCGTTCCTAGGGGGTTAATAAACTATGGCTACACCTTC. Its translation is CAISVPRGLINYGYTF.